The TCR beta chain under discussion was sequenced for a study of shared clonotypes between healthy human individuals. Study outcomes and limitations: Rarefaction gave evidence that sorted-subset sequencing remained incomplete despite large depth. As a rule, naive subsets had a larger estimated richness than memory subsets.

Clones were sequenced by immunoSEQ multiplex PCR, and TCRdb holds only the in-frame ones, with some missing. The profile shows about 2.4 million clones, about 92% of them singletons. Per the germline V gene, CDR1 is SNHLY and CDR2 is FYNNEI. The V segment lost 8 bases and the J segment 5 bases; nucleotides outside the gene matches: 3. The CDR3 has 13 residues. On this clone: Antigen: not known.

The chain uses TRBV2 and TRBJ1-4, with 9 bases that match TRBD1. The receptor was isolated from a man aged 18 to 30 in good health. Material: naive CD4+ T cells sorted from blood. Subset in this sample: CD45RA+ positively selected. The CDR3 loop is CASRDRVNEKLFF. The CDR3 DNA follows: TGTGCCAGCCGGGACAGGGTGAATGAAAAACTGTTTTTT.